This T cell receptor beta chain derives from a study of long-term antiretroviral therapy in people with HIV. Survey-level resolution applied to immunoSEQ assay v3.0. Some clones are missing from TCRdb's copy, which holds only in-frame ones; the method was immunoSEQ multiplex PCR. The sample holds approximately 17,000 clones, just over 90% seen once. The CDR3 length is 11 residues. Between the trimmed V and J ends, which lost 5 bases and 10 bases, there was a span of 13 bases. Germline V CDR1 and CDR2: DFQATT, SNEGSKA (reference sequence). Study-wide results and limits: No data were available on ART adherence, viral resistance or therapy changes.

In regard to this clone: The antigen remains unidentified.

Sequencing used unsorted PBMCs, obtained 0.6 years after starting antiretroviral therapy. The clonotype was recovered from a woman aged 40 to 49 with HIV. The J gene is TRBJ2-3, the V gene TRBV20-1; possibly TRBD2 for D (6 bases). DNA for the CDR3: TGCAGTGCTGTCGCGGCGGGGTCGCAGTATTTT. Its translation: CSAVAAGSQYF.